These 9 T cell receptor beta chains share one sample of origin, sequenced in a study of identifying expanded T cells in peripheral blood. Sequencing was performed with immunoSEQ multiplex PCR; in TCRdb, only in-frame clones are kept and a portion is missing. The sample includes roughly 100,000 clones, around 88% of them seen just once. The specimen sequenced was blood. Every receptor here comes from a person between 18 and 69 years old in good health.

V usage is TRBV11-2 and J usage is TRBJ2-7; D unresolved. Trimming took off 2 bases at V and 3 bases at J, with 11 bases between the two ends. Germline loops: CDR1 SGHAT, CDR2 FQNNGV. The CDR3 loop spans 14 amino acids. The CDR3, as DNA: TGTGCCAGCAGCTTATCAATTGGCTTCTACGAGCAGTACTTC. Its protein is CASSLSIGFYEQYF. Full variable domain (missing parts from reference TRBV11-2 and TRBJ2-7): EAGVAQSPRYKIIEKRQSVAFWCNPISGHATLYWYQQILGQGPKLLIQFQNNGVVDDSQLPKDRFSAERLKGVDSTLKIQPAKLEDSAVYLCASSLSIGFYEQYFGPGTRLTVT.

The chain has TRBV15 and TRBJ1-5; perhaps TRBD1 as D (5 bases). This CDR3 region has 17 residues. V was clipped by 3 bases and J by 4 bases, with 19 bases between them. Germline V gene sequence: CDR1 LNHNV, CDR2 YYDKDF (reference sequence). The CDR3 protein is CATSSNLATEVNQPQHF. In nucleotides, the CDR3 is TGTGCCACCAGCAGTAATTTAGCGACAGAGGTGAATCAGCCCCAGCATTTT. Filled out from reference TRBV15 and TRBJ1-5, the complete variable domain reads DAMVIQNPRYQVTQFGKPVTLSCSQTLNHNVMYWYQQKSSQAPKLLFHYYDKDFNNEADTPDNFQSRRPNTSFCFLDIRSPGLGDTAMYLCATSSNLATEVNQPQHFGDGTRLSIL.

This sequence joins TRBV6-4 and TRBJ1-5; D is undetermined. Trimming took off 4 bases at V and 8 bases at J, with 15 bases between the two ends. CDR3 size: 14 residues. CDR1 MRHNA and CDR2 SNTAGT come from the germline V gene. CDR3 protein: CASSGCRVGEPQHF. The CDR3 DNA reads TGTGCCAGCAGTGGGTGTCGGGTGGGTGAGCCCCAGCATTTT.

This chain's CDR3 is CASKVDRGISRTGELFF. CDR3 sequence (DNA): TGTGCCAGCAAGGTGGACAGGGGGATATCGAGAACCGGGGAGCTGTTTTTT. This chain uses TRBV5-4 with TRBJ2-2; TRBD1 matches 10 bases. Germline V gene data show CDR1 as SGHNT and CDR2 as YYREEE (reference sequence). Trimming at V came to 6 bases and at J to 5 bases, leaving 13 bases not matched to a gene. The CDR3 sequence is 17 residues long.

This clone was seen just once. The chain links TRBV25-1 to TRBJ2-1; unclear D gene. CDR1 is MGHDK and CDR2 is SYGVNS in the germline V gene. Trimming cost V 10 bases and J 15 bases, with 10 bases left between them. The CDR3 has 8 residues. CDR3 region: CAIRFLFF. Written as DNA, the CDR3 is TGTGCCATCAGGTTCCTGTTCTTC.

The chain recombines TRBV28 with TRBJ2-7; D gene ambiguous. Germline loops: CDR1 MDHEN, CDR2 SYDVKM. The CDR3 consists of 15 residues. V was trimmed by 6 bases and J by 0 bases, leaving 15 bases between them. The CDR3 sequence: CASSSRASSSYEQYF. The CDR3 DNA sequence: TGTGCCAGCAGCTCCCGGGCCTCGAGCTCCTACGAGCAGTACTTC.

The sample holds many counts of this clone. Germline is not matched at one junction end, which may reflect a read error. The chain employs TRBV5-1 and TRBJ1-4, with a weak D call TRBD1 (5 bases). Germline V gene sequence: CDR1 SGHRS, CDR2 YFSETQ. The CDR3 is made up of 13 amino acids. This chain's CDR3 is CASSLAGTENLFF. The CDR3 DNA is TGCGCCAGCAGCTTGGCTGGGACTGAAAACCTGTTTTTT.

This clone has a single count. The chain is built from TRBV7-8 and TRBJ1-3, with D uncertain. Germline CDR1 SGHVS, CDR2 FQNEAQ. The CDR3 consists of 12 residues. The germline V and J ends were trimmed by 4 bases and 10 bases, with 11 bases remaining between them. CDR3 sequence: CASSSYLGTIYF. The CDR3 DNA follows: TGTGCCAGCAGCTCCTACTTAGGGACCATATATTTT.

The chain employs TRBV2 and TRBJ2-7; D ambiguous. V was clipped by 11 bases and J by 1 base, with 12 bases between them. The CDR3 is made up of 12 amino acids. Germline V CDR1 and CDR2: SNHLY, FYNNEI. The CDR3 region has the DNA TGTGCCTCTCGGATGGGGTCCTACGAGCAGTACTTC. Protein product: CASRMGSYEQYF. The complete variable domain, with remaining parts taken from reference TRBV2 and TRBJ2-7, reads EPEVTQTPSHQVTQMGQEVILRCVPISNHLYFYWYRQILGQKVEFLVSFYNNEISEKSEIFDDQFSVERPDGSNFTLKIRSTKLEDSAMYFCASRMGSYEQYFGPGTRLTVT.